Included here is one T cell receptor beta chain sequence, with context. Its antigen specificity is not known. Base-call qualities are not available, and no considerably larger clone is one nucleotide away. TCR beta VDJ combination and CDR3 sequence profiling used genomic DNA as the template. An Illumina HiSeq 2000 was used for TCR repertoire sequencing. Turning to the authors' computational methods: TRBV/TRBJ rearrangement plots, CDR3 size and DJ length profiles, and Simpson's diversity index were used to assess repertoires. Whichever DNA sequence was most abundant in the deep sequencing data was defined as the immunodominant clone. CDR3 amino acid sequences were screened for sharing across subjects and were compared with published repertoires and the VDJdb database. The public reads were reanalyzed by TCRdb: fastp trimming at Q25, MiXCR alignment, in-frame beta chains only. When rows share a CDR3 protein, they turn into one entry using the most common DNA and genes. The V and J calls and clone size are TCRdb's, not the authors'. A total of approximately 250,000 distinct CDR3 sequences appear in this sample, approximately 79% of them only once. In total, the top ten clones hold 35% to 50% of the sample.

Flow cytometry had shown CD8+CD57+ cell expansion in the patients selected for sequencing. Every patient had a diagnosis of severe acquired aplastic anemia based on International Study of Aplastic Anemia and Agranulocytosis and Camitta criteria. No therapy had been received by the patients at the time of blood sampling. TCR repertoires of sorted CD4+ and CD8+ blood T cells from severe aplastic anemia patients and healthy subjects were deep-sequenced in the study. Patients were enrolled under clinicaltrials.gov protocols 00001620, 01623167, 00001397, 00071045, 00081523 and 00961064 in the USA. Ficoll-Paque density gradient centrifugation was used to isolate peripheral blood mononuclear cells. Before DNA was extracted, CD4+ and CD8+ T cells were sorted using either FACS or magnetic beads. CDR3 length: 16 amino acids, cysteine to phenylalanine. The retained sequence is limited to the CDR3, 48 bases, with the frame set at the first base. In the germline V gene, CDR1 corresponds to SNHLY and CDR2 to FYNNEI. The trim is 8 bases for V and 0 bases for J, with a gap of 19 bases between the germline ends.

The sample originates from a study of CD8+CD57+ T cells in acquired aplastic anemia (dated by TCRdb to the late 2010s). Concerning the study at large: Extracted DNA from sorted CD4+ and CD8+ cells averaged approximately 3 ug, ranging from 0.2 to 27.4 ug. CD8+CD57+ expansion was defined as frequency above the mean frequency observed in healthy subjects.

Findings and caveats that apply to the study as a whole: Between patients and healthy controls, no significant difference in CD8+ Simpson's diversity was found (P=0.060). Around 30 CD8+ CDR3 sequences were found to be shared between patients and controls, but these sequences appeared to be highly expressed in patients and within the immunodominant clones of the patients.

Sequenced: sorted CD4+, CD8+, or CD8+CD57+ T cells (not recorded which) from PBMCs. The chain was built from TRBV2 and TRBJ1-1, and perhaps TRBD1 as D gene, on 5 matching bases. The sequence derives from a human donor with aplastic anemia. The DNA sequence is TGTGCCAGCGGAGGGGCGCCCGTAGACTTGAACACTGAAGCTTTCTTT. This translates into CASGGAPVDLNTEAFF.